Each of the 22 T cell receptor beta chains below was sequenced from the same sample in a study of T-cell memory formation after mild COVID-19. TCRdb re-derived calls from the 5' RACE reads in MiXCR, one entry per CDR3 protein. The sample consists of around 310,000 distinct CDR3 sequences, 20% to 25% of them appearing once. Sequences were obtained from PBMCs or a T cell subset sorted from them (not recorded which). All receptors derive from a man between 18 and 29 years old who had mild COVID-19 (a few samples of this study predate the infection). Cell type and time point are not known.

This rearrangement joins TRBV7-9 to TRBJ2-1; the D gene is possibly TRBD2 (7 bases). CDR1 and CDR2 from the germline V gene are SEHNR and FQNEAQ (reference sequence). CDR3 length equals 14 residues. V gave up 6 bases and J gave up 7 bases, with 16 bases separating them. CDR3 region: CASRGGPAYNEQFF. DNA for the CDR3: TGTGCCAGCAGGGGGGGGCCCGCGTATAATGAGCAGTTCTTC.

This clonotype was seen more than once but under ten times. V is TRBV28 and J is TRBJ1-5; TRBD1 might be the D (6 bases). CDR3 length equals 18 residues. V was shortened by 3 bases and J by 3 bases, with 21 bases between the two germline ends. CDR1 is MDHEN, CDR2 SYDVKM, per germline. The CDR3 loop is CASSFLLIQGYNNQPQHF. CDR3 nucleotides: TGTGCCAGCAGTTTCCTACTAATTCAGGGGTATAACAATCAGCCCCAGCATTTT.

The J gene is TRBJ1-2, the V gene TRBV6-1; D unclear. Germline V gene data show CDR1 as MNHNS and CDR2 as SASEGT. The CDR3 contains 12 residues. With 10 bases removed from V and 9 bases from J, the gap between germline ends came to 18 bases. The CDR3, as DNA: TGTGCCACATTAGTTTGGACGAGCCGCTACACCTTC. As protein: CATLVWTSRYTF.

The sample holds a few counts of this clonotype. V gene TRBV5-6 combines with J gene TRBJ2-7; D is unclear. Germline assignment: CDR1 SGHDT and CDR2 YYEEEE. The CDR3 runs to 11 residues. Trimming took 4 bases from V and 3 from J, leaving 5 bases between them. Here the CDR3 reads CASSVNYEQYF. As DNA, the CDR3 is TGTGCCAGCAGCGTGAACTACGAGCAGTACTTC.

This clonotype occurred a few times. V gene TRBV7-9 combines with J gene TRBJ2-2; 7 nucleotides agree with TRBD1. Trimming removed 1 base from V and 3 bases from J; junction bases left unmatched: 2. This CDR3 region has 15 residues. Germline assignment: CDR1 SEHNR and CDR2 FQNEAQ (reference sequence). This chain's CDR3 is CASSLGGQYTGELFF. The DNA of the CDR3 is TGTGCCAGCAGCTTAGGGGGACAGTACACCGGGGAGCTGTTTTTT.

V and J are TRBV4-1 and TRBJ2-5; D ambiguous. Germline CDR1 and CDR2: MGHRA and YSYEKL. Trimming cost V 7 bases and J 5 bases, with 14 bases left between them. The CDR3 has 13 amino acids. The CDR3 region has the DNA TGCGCCAGCACTCCCGAGTGGCCGGAGACCCAGTACTTC. The encoded protein is CASTPEWPETQYF.

The table lists this clonotype with a few counts. The rearrangement links TRBV12-3 or TRBV12-4 to TRBJ2-1; 9 positions agree with TRBD2. Trimming cost V 7 bases and J 4 bases; bases outside gene matches: 5. This CDR3 spans 14 amino acids. CDR3 sequence reads: CASIRSGGYNEQFF. Here the CDR3 DNA reads TGTGCCAGCATACGGAGCGGGGGGTACAATGAGCAGTTCTTC.

This clonotype appeared a few times. The V and J genes are TRBV7-3 and TRBJ2-5, with D possibly TRBD2 on 6 matching bases. The CDR3 runs to 15 residues. Germline lookup yields CDR1 SGHTA and CDR2 FQGTGA. Trimming removed 0 bases at V and 2 bases at J, with 10 bases between. CDR3 nucleotide sequence: TGTGCCAGCAGCTTAACGGCGGGGCGACAAGAGACCCAGTACTTC. Translating gives CASSLTAGRQETQYF.

This clonotype was picked up a small number of times. This chain links TRBV28 with TRBJ2-2; 7 bases match TRBD1. Germline trimming cut 6 bases from V and 5 bases from J; bases unmatched to any gene: 9. Germline lookup yields CDR1 MDHEN and CDR2 SYDVKM. The CDR3 spans 15 residues. CDR3 in amino acids: CASRITGVRTGELFF. DNA for the CDR3: TGTGCCAGCAGAATAACAGGGGTTCGTACCGGGGAGCTGTTTTTT.

The chain joins TRBV6-2 or TRBV6-3 to TRBJ2-7; possibly TRBD2 for D (5 bases). Trimming took 6 bases from V and 1 from J, leaving 25 bases between them. Germline CDR1 reads MNHEY; CDR2 reads SVGEGT. The CDR3 is 18 amino acids. The CDR3 reads CASSRYPREEGSSYEQYF. CDR3 nucleotides: TGTGCCAGCAGCCGATATCCCCGGGAAGAAGGAAGTTCCTACGAGCAGTACTTC.

This chain joins TRBV25-1 and TRBJ2-1; 7 bases agree with TRBD1. Trimming cost V 3 bases and J 4 bases; bases outside gene matches: 15. The length of the CDR3 is 18 residues. Per the germline V gene, CDR1 is MGHDK and CDR2 is SYGVNS. Here the CDR3 DNA reads TGTGCCAGCAGTGATCCTCGAGACCAGGGGGTGGGGTACAATGAGCAGTTCTTC. Its protein product is CASSDPRDQGVGYNEQFF. The entire variable domain, with the rest obtained from reference TRBV25-1 and TRBJ2-1, is as follows: EADIYQTPRYLVIGTGKKITLECSQTMGHDKMYWYQQDPGMELHLIHYSYGVNSTEKGDLSSESTVSRIRTEHFPLTLESARPSHTSQYLCASSDPRDQGVGYNEQFFGPGTRLTVL.

The V gene is TRBV7-6, the J gene TRBJ1-2; TRBD1 agrees at 10 bases. The CDR3 is 13 residues long. CDR1 SGHVS and CDR2 FNYEAQ come from the germline V gene. With V trimmed by 5 bases and J by 8 bases, 5 bases remained unmatched. CDR3 in DNA: TGTGCCAGCAGCACCGGACAGGGGGGAGGCTACACCTTC. As protein: CASSTGQGGGYTF.

J is TRBJ2-4 and V is TRBV12-3 or TRBV12-4; D might be TRBD1 or TRBD2, each matching 5 bases. The CDR3 length is 13 residues. V was clipped by 6 bases and J by 8 bases, with 14 bases between them. In nucleotides, the CDR3 is TGTGCCAGCAGCTATGGGGGTTTGGACATTCAGTACTTC. The encoded protein is CASSYGGLDIQYF.

A few counts support this clonotype. V usage is TRBV7-9 and J usage is TRBJ1-1, with D unresolved. CDR1 is SEHNR and CDR2 is FQNEAQ in the germline V gene (reference sequence). The CDR3 length is 15 residues. V shed 4 bases and J shed 0 bases, with 12 bases lying between them. The CDR3 coding sequence is TGTGCCAGCAGCTCCAAGGAGCCTATGAACACTGAAGCTTTCTTT. It specifies CASSSKEPMNTEAFF.

This sequence joins TRBV7-6 and TRBJ1-2; D call uncertain. Trimming pared 4 bases from V and 2 bases from J, leaving 14 bases between. This CDR3 region has 15 residues. In germline, CDR1 is SGHVS, CDR2 FNYEAQ. The CDR3 loop is CASSSTSGGNYGYTF. In DNA, the CDR3 is TGTGCCAGCAGCTCAACATCGGGAGGCAACTATGGCTACACCTTC.

The chain combines TRBV2 with TRBJ2-6; 7 nucleotides match TRBD2. Per germline, CDR1 SNHLY and CDR2 FYNNEI. The CDR3 contains 16 residues. With 3 bases clipped from V and 2 bases from J, the junction kept 4 bases outside the gene matches. DNA for the CDR3: TGTGCCAGCAGTGAGAAGGCGGGGGCTGGGGCCAACGTCCTGACTTTC. As protein: CASSEKAGAGANVLTF.

Many counts were recorded for this clonotype. The rearrangement uses TRBV5-1 and TRBJ1-1, with D unclear. CDR3 length: 16 residues. V lost 5 bases and J 1 base, leaving 18 bases between the germline ends. Germline V gene lookup returns CDR1 SGHRS and CDR2 YFSETQ. The CDR3 DNA reads TGCGCCAGCAGTCCACGTACACGGGTCCCGAACACTGAAGCTTTCTTT. Amino acid sequence: CASSPRTRVPNTEAFF.

The chain recombines TRBV4-3 with TRBJ2-5, with 9 bases matching TRBD2. The CDR3 extends over 17 amino acids. CDR1 and CDR2 (germline): LGHNA, YSLEER. Trimming took 0 bases from V and 5 from J; bases not matched to a gene: 10. This CDR3 reads CASSQDLGGGAAETQYF. The CDR3 DNA sequence: TGCGCCAGCAGCCAAGATCTCGGCGGGGGGGCCGCGGAGACCCAGTACTTC.

This clonotype was seen a handful of times. The chain uses TRBV6-4 and TRBJ1-1, with a tentative D call TRBD1 (5 bases). The V gene lost 3 bases and the J gene lost 9 bases, with 17 bases spanning the gap. CDR1 is MRHNA and CDR2 is SNTAGT in the germline V gene. The CDR3 covers 14 residues. In nucleotides, the CDR3 is TGTGCCAGCAGTGATTCTGTAGGGACGGGACAAGCTTTCTTT. Protein sequence: CASSDSVGTGQAFF.

This clonotype was detected many times. J is TRBJ2-3 and V is TRBV7-6; 8 bases fit TRBD1. V was clipped by 2 bases and J by 4 bases; unmatched bases: 5. Germline-derived CDR1 and CDR2 are SGHVS and FNYEAQ. The CDR3 runs 15 residues. The CDR3 sequence is CASSLPGQGADTQYF. The CDR3 DNA sequence: TGTGCCAGCAGCTTACCCGGACAGGGCGCAGATACGCAGTATTTT.

This clonotype was counted between two and nine times. The V gene is TRBV12-3 or TRBV12-4, the J gene TRBJ2-3; D gene unclear. The CDR3 length is 14 residues. With 6 bases removed from V and 1 base from J, the gap between germline ends came to 11 bases. CDR3 sequence reads: CASSPGARTDTQYF. The CDR3 nucleotides are TGTGCCAGCAGCCCAGGAGCCCGCACAGATACGCAGTATTTT.

In its sample, this clonotype was seen a few times. V is TRBV4-1 and J is TRBJ2-1; either TRBD1 or TRBD2 may fit D (5 bases each). This CDR3 comprises 15 residues. Germline CDR1 is MGHRA and CDR2 is YSYEKL. Trimming took off 5 bases at V and 0 bases at J, with 11 bases between the two ends. The CDR3 is CASSDGTSSYNEQFF. CDR3 nucleotides: TGCGCCAGCAGCGACGGGACCTCCTCCTACAATGAGCAGTTCTTC.